The 12 T cell receptor beta chains below come from one sample, sequenced in a study of Graves' ophthalmopathy and Graves' hyperthyroidism. Transcripts of RNA were the source for amplifying TCR beta CDR3 regions. After a first-round RT-PCR with HTBI primers, a second-round multiplex PCR was run. A single record per CDR3 protein comes from TCRdb applying MiXCR to the multiplex PCR reads. The sample shows a few hundred thousand distinct CDR3 sequences, 20% to 25% of them seen only once. Source material: peripheral blood. All receptors derive from a woman under 30 with stable Graves' hyperthyroidism.

Points on this clonotype: A junction boundary mismatches the germline segment, possibly from a read error. V gene TRBV12-5 combines with J gene TRBJ1-1, with TRBD1 as a possible D gene (6 bases). Looked up from germline, CDR1 is LGHNT and CDR2 is FRNRAP. The CDR3 extends over 14 amino acids. CDR3 amino acids: CASGIGQLNTEAFF. The CDR3 DNA reads TGTGCTAGTGGTATCGGACAGTTGAACACTGAAGCTTTCTTC.

There are many counts of this clonotype. J is TRBJ1-1 and V is TRBV14; D is ambiguous. From germline, CDR1 is SGHDN and CDR2 FVKESK. The CDR3 covers 12 residues. The V and J ends lost 1 base and 7 bases respectively, with 7 bases between them. CDR3 bases: TGTGCCAGCAGCCAAGTTCCTTATGAAGCTTTCTTT. Its protein product is CASSQVPYEAFF.

This clonotype appeared many times. In DNA, the CDR3 is TGTGCCAGCAGTTTAAGGCTACAGTACCAAGAGACCCAGTACTTC. This translates into CASSLRLQYQETQYF. This chain joins TRBV28 and TRBJ2-5; D remains unclear. Germline V gene data show CDR1 as MDHEN and CDR2 as SYDVKM. Between the trimmed V and J ends, which lost 2 bases and 0 bases, there was a span of 10 bases. The CDR3 contains 15 residues.

This clonotype was detected ten times or more. This chain connects TRBV28 to TRBJ1-2; a possible D gene is TRBD1 (5 bases). CDR1 is MDHEN, CDR2 SYDVKM, per germline. The length of the CDR3 is 12 residues. V lost 9 bases and J lost 4, with 12 bases in between. As DNA, the CDR3 is TGTGCCAGTGGGGGATATGGCTATGGCTACACCTTC. This sequence encodes CASGGYGYGYTF.

J is TRBJ1-5 and V is TRBV6-2 or TRBV6-3; D is possibly TRBD1 (6 bases). V was shortened by 5 bases and J by 1 base, with 18 bases between the two germline ends. The V gene's germline CDR1 is MNHEY and CDR2 SVGEGT. There are 17 residues in the CDR3. The CDR3 DNA sequence: TGTGCCAGCAGTCCCCACCAGGGGAGAGGAAGCAATCAGCCCCAGCATTTT. As protein: CASSPHQGRGSNQPQHF.

This chain joins TRBV5-4 and TRBJ1-1, with D unresolved. V lost 4 bases and J lost 2, with 9 bases in between. Germline-derived CDR1 and CDR2 are SGHNT and YYREEE (reference sequence). This CDR3 region has 13 residues. This CDR3 is CASSRARNTEAFF. CDR3 nucleotides: TGTGCCAGCAGCCGTGCGCGAAACACTGAAGCTTTCTTT.

The genes are TRBV20-1 and TRBJ2-5; TRBD1 is a possible D gene (8 bases). Germline CDR1 is DFQATT and CDR2 is SNEGSKA (reference sequence). The CDR3 has 13 amino acids. Trimming cost V 5 bases and J 7 bases, with 17 bases left between them. CDR3 bases: TGCAGTGCTGATCCTACAGGGGGGGGGACCCAGTACTTC. Protein: CSADPTGGGTQYF.

This clonotype occurred many times. The chain links TRBV28 to TRBJ2-6; maybe TRBD2 (5 bases). The germline V gene encodes CDR1 MDHEN and CDR2 SYDVKM. The V and J ends lost 3 bases and 2 bases respectively, with 8 bases between them. This CDR3 has 15 residues. This chain's CDR3 is CASSFGEAGANVLTF. The CDR3 DNA reads as TGTGCCAGCAGTTTCGGGGAAGCTGGGGCCAACGTCCTGACTTTC.

This clonotype was counted ten times or more. V is TRBV29-1 and J is TRBJ2-5; 7 bases match TRBD1. The J segment lost 1 base and the V segment lost 5 bases, leaving 13 bases of the junction unmatched. This CDR3 is 16 amino acids long. Germline V CDR1 and CDR2: SQVTM, ANQGSEA. The CDR3 region is CSVSGLQGPFQETQYF. CDR3 DNA sequence: TGCAGCGTTTCCGGCCTACAGGGGCCTTTCCAAGAGACCCAGTACTTC. Full variable domain (missing parts from reference TRBV29-1 and TRBJ2-5): SAVISQKPSRDICQRGTSLTIQCQVDSQVTMMFWYRQQPGQSLTLIATANQGSEATYESGFVIDKFPISRPNLTFSTLTVSNMSPEDSSIYLCSVSGLQGPFQETQYFGPGTRLLVL.

This clonotype has at least ten counts. The chain carries TRBV25-1 and TRBJ2-3; 8 nucleotides align to TRBD1. Germline CDR1 is MGHDK and CDR2 is SYGVNS. V shed 4 bases and J 3 bases; nucleotides not matched to a gene: 6. This CDR3 has 15 amino acids. The CDR3 nucleotides read TGTGCCAGCAGTGCCCTGGACAGGGAGACAGATACGCAGTATTTT. This codes for CASSALDRETDTQYF.

This clonotype was counted many times. CDR3 in DNA: TGCGCCAGCAGCCAAATTGGGGCCGGGAGCTCTGGAAACACCATATATTTT. It is translated as CASSQIGAGSSGNTIYF. The chain recombines TRBV4-1 with TRBJ1-3; tentatively, D is TRBD1 (5 bases). The CDR3 totals 17 residues. V lost 2 bases, J lost 0 bases, and 14 bases lay in between. Germline V gene lookup returns CDR1 MGHRA and CDR2 YSYEKL.

A few counts support this clonotype. V usage is TRBV12-5 and J usage is TRBJ2-2; D is ambiguous. The CDR3 spans 12 residues. V was trimmed by 3 bases and J by 5 bases, leaving 4 bases between them. CDR1 and CDR2 from the germline V gene are LGHNT and FRNRAP. As DNA, the CDR3 is TGTGCTAGTGGTTTTGAAACCGGGGAGCTGTTTTTT. Protein sequence: CASGFETGELFF.